The entry below describes one T cell receptor beta chain. The data were taken from a study of T cell responses to AZD1222 COVID-19 vaccine. Here immunoSEQ multiplex PCR was the method, and the copy in TCRdb shows in-frame clones only, minus some. The table has 95,000 to 150,000 clones, approximately 85% seen once; the top ten hold about 6%. Germline V gives CDR1 LGHNA, CDR2 YNFKEQ. The CDR3 extends over 18 amino acids. V shed 4 bases and J 0 bases; nucleotides not matched to a gene: 8. Sequencing used peripheral blood, obtained on day 0 of AZD1222 vaccination. This chain connects TRBV4-2 to TRBJ2-6; 8 positions match TRBD2. The receptor's source is an adult in good health. CDR3 region: CASSRFTGGDSGANVLTF. The CDR3 nucleotides are TGTGCCAGCAGCCGATTCACCGGGGGGGACTCTGGGGCCAACGTCCTGACTTTC.